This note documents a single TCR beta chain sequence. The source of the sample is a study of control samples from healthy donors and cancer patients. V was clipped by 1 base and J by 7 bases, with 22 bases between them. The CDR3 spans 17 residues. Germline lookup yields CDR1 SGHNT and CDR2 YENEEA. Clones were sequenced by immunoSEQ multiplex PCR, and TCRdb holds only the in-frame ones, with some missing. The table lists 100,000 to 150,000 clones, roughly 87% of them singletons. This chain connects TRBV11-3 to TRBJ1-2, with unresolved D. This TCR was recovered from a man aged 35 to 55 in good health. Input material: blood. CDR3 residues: CASSLAKDGETELGYTF. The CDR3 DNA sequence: TGTGCCAGCAGCTTAGCCAAGGATGGGGAGACCGAACTTGGCTACACCTTC.